This section outlines one T cell receptor (beta chain) sequence together with its context. These data are taken from a study of PD-1 and CTLA-4 blockade in melanoma. V was cut by 0 bases and J by 7 bases, with 10 bases left in between. The CDR3 covers 13 residues. CDR1 is SGHDT, CDR2 YYEEEE, per germline. The method was immunoSEQ multiplex PCR; TCRdb's version includes in-frame clones alone and lacks a portion of them. Here the sample spans around 29,000 clones, about 88% being singletons. The clonotype originates from a human donor with melanoma. Sequenced here: CD8+ T cells from peripheral blood, sampled before anti-PD-1 treatment. The rearrangement links TRBV5-6 to TRBJ1-1; D gene ambiguous. CDR3 coding DNA: TGTGCCAGCAGCTTGGGGGCGGGGTTTGAAGCTTTCTTT. This gives the protein CASSLGAGFEAFF.